A single sample gave rise to the 4 T cell receptor beta chains below, sequenced in a study of T cell changes during pregnancy in multiple sclerosis. This table comes from immunoSEQ multiplex PCR, and its TCRdb copy is limited to in-frame clones, with some not included. The sample records 75,000 to 80,000 clones, 89% being singletons. Sequenced here: peripheral blood, sampled before pregnancy. These receptors were taken from a female donor with multiple sclerosis, enrolled in a pregnancy study.

J is TRBJ2-7 and V is TRBV2; possible D gene TRBD1, 5 bases. This CDR3 is 15 amino acids long. V lost 3 bases and J lost 3, with 15 bases in between. From germline, CDR1 is SNHLY and CDR2 FYNNEI. The CDR3 sequence: CASSDLGPSGYEQYF. CDR3 DNA: TGTGCCAGCAGTGATTTGGGGCCCTCGGGCTACGAGCAGTACTTC.

The gene calls are TRBV10-3 and TRBJ2-3; tentatively, D is TRBD2 (5 bases). V was pared by 2 bases and J by 6 bases, with 15 bases between. The length of the CDR3 is 15 residues. Germline V gene data show CDR1 as ENHRY and CDR2 as SYGVKD. The CDR3 is CAISEVLGPMDTQYF. CDR3 sequence (DNA): TGTGCCATCAGTGAGGTACTAGGCCCGATGGATACGCAGTATTTT.

Only one count was recorded for this clone. The rearrangement links TRBV19 to TRBJ2-7; weak D call: TRBD1 (5 bases). Between the trimmed V and J ends, which lost 3 bases and 1 base, there was a span of 7 bases. CDR3 length equals 13 residues. Germline assignment: CDR1 LNHDA and CDR2 SQIVND (reference sequence). This chain's CDR3 is CASSMTVSYEQYF. CDR3 bases: TGTGCCAGTAGTATGACAGTTTCCTACGAGCAGTACTTC.

Details on this clone: Sequence at one end of the junction differs from germline and may be a read error. The chain links TRBV7-7 to TRBJ2-2; 9 bases fit TRBD1. Germline V gene sequence: CDR1 SSHAT, CDR2 FNYEAQ (reference sequence). CDR3 length: 17 amino acids. CDR3 nucleotide sequence: TGTGCTAGCAGCAATCCCCTCGGACAGGGGCGCACCAGGGAGCTGTTTTTT. It encodes CASSNPLGQGRTRELFF.